Listed below are T cell receptor beta chains from one sample, sequenced in a study of low-dose radiotherapy and immunotherapy resistance in tumors. TCRdb independently ran MiXCR on the reads; one entry per CDR3 protein. This table has about 60,000 distinct CDR3 sequences, roughly a quarter appearing once. The sample here was PBMCs, taken before treatment. The receptors shown here come from a male donor with prostate cancer. Both conserved end residues are part of each CDR3. D genes are given only for firm matches. Expanded clones get a size class; other rows say once, few or many, or leave the size out.

d_call clone_size j_call v_call cdr3_aa cdr3_nt
. many TRBJ1-6 TRBV30 CAWSGNSPLHF TGTGCCTGGAGTGGGAATTCACCCCTCCACTTT
TRBD2 many TRBJ2-1 TRBV10-3 CAISPQGTSGIGEQFF TGTGCCATCAGTCCACAGGGGACTAGCGGGATTGGTGAGCAGTTCTTC
. many TRBJ2-3 TRBV13 CASSVRVGTDTQYF TGTGCCAGCAGTGTCAGGGTGGGCACAGATACGCAGTATTTT
. . TRBJ2-3 TRBV5-1 CASSFGQATGGDTQYF TGCGCCAGCAGCTTTGGACAGGCTACCGGGGGGGATACGCAGTATTTT
TRBD1 few TRBJ2-7 TRBV10-3 CAIRATGVDEQYF TGTGCCATCAGGGCGACAGGGGTGGACGAGCAGTACTTC
TRBD2 many TRBJ2-2 TRBV3-1 CASSSTSLGTGELFF TGTGCCAGCAGTTCGACTAGCCTGGGCACCGGGGAGCTGTTTTTT
. many TRBJ1-6 TRBV6-6 CASSRSGSSYNSPLHF TGTGCCAGCAGTCGGTCAGGGAGCTCCTATAATTCACCCCTCCACTTT
TRBD1 few TRBJ2-1 TRBV14 CASSQVQGATYNEQFF TGTGCCAGCAGCCAGGTCCAGGGGGCGACCTACAATGAGCAGTTCTTC
. medium-sized TRBJ1-2 TRBV13 CASSPVGGPRDYGYTF TGTGCCAGCAGCCCGGTGGGGGGGCCGCGGGACTATGGCTACACCTTC
. many TRBJ2-3 TRBV20-1 CSARDGPWFGTQYF TGCAGTGCTAGAGATGGCCCCTGGTTTGGTACGCAGTATTTT
. . TRBJ1-5 TRBV27 CATSLGGNGPQHF TGTGCCACCAGTTTAGGTGGGAATGGGCCCCAGCATTTT
. many TRBJ2-7 TRBV5-1 CASRVRDANTGQYF TGCGCCAGCAGAGTTCGGGACGCAAATACTGGGCAGTACTTC
. many TRBJ2-2 TRBV20-1 CSAIGSLTGELFF TGCAGTGCTATTGGGAGCTTAACCGGGGAGCTGTTTTTT
. many TRBJ1-2 TRBV29-1 CSVETDGYTF TGCAGCGTTGAAACAGATGGCTACACCTTC
TRBD2 many TRBJ2-7 TRBV4-1 CASSQGFSRGGEQYF TGCGCCAGCAGCCAAGGTTTCTCGCGGGGGGGCGAGCAGTACTTC
. many TRBJ1-2 TRBV6-5 CASSTGPYVDGYTF TGTGCCAGCAGCACCGGGCCCTATGTAGATGGCTACACCTTC
. many TRBJ2-7 TRBV10-2 CASSDSLFAQYF TGCGCCAGCAGTGACTCCTTATTTGCGCAGTACTTC
. many TRBJ1-1 TRBV25-1 CASSEYGGVTEAFF TGTGCCAGCAGTGAATACGGGGGCGTCACTGAAGCTTTCTTT
. many TRBJ2-7 TRBV29-1 CSVQSAYEQYF TGCAGCGTTCAGTCGGCATACGAGCAGTACTTC
. many TRBJ2-5 TRBV18 CASSPSMAETQYF TGTGCCAGCTCACCCTCGATGGCGGAGACCCAGTACTTC
. many TRBJ2-2 TRBV5-6 CASSLVGLANTGELFF TGTGCCAGCAGCTTGGTCGGACTGGCGAACACCGGGGAGCTGTTTTTT
. many TRBJ2-2 TRBV5-1 CASSLSGAGELFF TGCGCCAGCAGCTTATCCGGGGCCGGGGAGCTGTTTTTT
TRBD1 . TRBJ2-1 TRBV5-1 CASCWEAGGLGEQFF TGCGCCAGCTGCTGGGAGGCAGGGGGCTTGGGTGAGCAGTTCTTC
. many TRBJ2-3 TRBV5-1 CASSLVQDTDTQYF TGCGCCAGCAGCTTGGTCCAGGACACAGATACGCAGTATTTT
. . TRBJ2-7 TRBV7-8 CASSSQAIYEQYF TGTGCCAGCAGCTCCCAGGCAATCTACGAGCAGTACTTC
TRBD2 few TRBJ2-1 TRBV5-1 CASSPSGGGPNEQFF TGCGCCAGCAGCCCTAGCGGGGGGGGCCCCAATGAGCAGTTCTTC
TRBD1 once TRBJ1-4 TRBV6-6 CASNGQGANEKLFF TGTGCCAGCAATGGACAGGGAGCTAATGAAAAACTGTTTTTT
. many TRBJ1-2 TRBV23-1 CASSPARCFGPRHYGYTF TGCGCCAGCAGCCCGGCCCGATGCTTCGGCCCCCGCCACTATGGCTACACCTTC
. . TRBJ1-3 TRBV7-2 CASSSHGGSGNTIYF TGTGCCAGCAGCTCACACGGGGGTTCCGGAAACACCATATATTTT
TRBD1 . TRBJ2-7 TRBV19 CASRSGQGTDEQYF TGTGCCAGTAGGTCGGGACAGGGCACAGACGAGCAGTACTTC
TRBD1 many TRBJ1-2 TRBV20-1 CSARDPTGRFGYTF TGCAGTGCTAGAGATCCGACAGGGCGGTTTGGCTACACCTTC
. many TRBJ1-1 TRBV29-1 CSDTRAMNTEAFF TGCAGCGACACCAGGGCTATGAACACTGAAGCTTTCTTT
. many TRBJ2-4 TRBV11-2 CASSSRLQGNIQYF TGTGCCAGCAGCTCAAGACTACAGGGAAACATTCAGTACTTC
. many TRBJ2-5 TRBV15 CATSREGGALQETQYF TGTGCCACCAGCAGAGAAGGGGGGGCCCTCCAAGAGACCCAGTACTTC
TRBD1 few TRBJ2-1 TRBV18 CASSLGQGLNEQFF TGTGCCAGCTCACTGGGACAGGGGTTAAATGAGCAGTTCTTC
TRBD1 . TRBJ2-2 TRBV14 CASSPPGTAYTGELFF TGTGCCAGCAGCCCACCCGGGACAGCTTACACCGGGGAGCTGTTTTTT
TRBD1 medium-sized TRBJ1-2 TRBV27 CASSIQGANYGYTF TGTGCCAGCAGTATACAGGGGGCTAACTATGGCTACACCTTC
TRBD1 . TRBJ1-1 TRBV9 CASRSDRGGTEAFF TGTGCCAGCAGGTCGGACAGGGGGGGCACTGAAGCTTTCTTT
TRBD1 many TRBJ1-2 TRBV2 CASSVQGDYGYTF TGTGCCAGCAGCGTTCAGGGGGACTATGGCTACACCTTC
. many TRBJ2-4 TRBV19 CASSIDQVGTVNIQYF TGTGCCAGTAGTATAGATCAAGTGGGAACGGTAAACATTCAGTACTTC
. . TRBJ2-7 TRBV21-1 CASSKAWGTPTYEQYF TGTGCCAGCAGCAAAGCATGGGGGACGCCGACCTACGAGCAGTACTTC
. many TRBJ2-7 TRBV29-1 CSVSRTGPYEQYF TGCAGCGTTTCTAGGACGGGACCCTACGAGCAGTACTTC
. many TRBJ2-1 TRBV29-1 CSVLRGYNEQFF TGCAGCGTCCTCCGGGGGTACAATGAGCAGTTCTTC
. many TRBJ2-1 TRBV27 CASSVFYYNEQFF TGTGCCAGCAGTGTGTTCTATTACAATGAGCAGTTCTTC
. many TRBJ1-6 TRBV14 CASSLFRPLSSYNSPLHF TGTGCCAGCAGCCTTTTCAGACCCCTTAGCTCCTATAATTCACCCCTCCACTTT
. many TRBJ2-5 TRBV20-1 CSATPGYRETQYF TGCAGTGCTACGCCAGGGTACCGGGAGACCCAGTACTTC
. . TRBJ2-1 TRBV23-1 CASSHVKDEQFF TGCGCCAGCAGTCATGTAAAGGATGAGCAGTTCTTC